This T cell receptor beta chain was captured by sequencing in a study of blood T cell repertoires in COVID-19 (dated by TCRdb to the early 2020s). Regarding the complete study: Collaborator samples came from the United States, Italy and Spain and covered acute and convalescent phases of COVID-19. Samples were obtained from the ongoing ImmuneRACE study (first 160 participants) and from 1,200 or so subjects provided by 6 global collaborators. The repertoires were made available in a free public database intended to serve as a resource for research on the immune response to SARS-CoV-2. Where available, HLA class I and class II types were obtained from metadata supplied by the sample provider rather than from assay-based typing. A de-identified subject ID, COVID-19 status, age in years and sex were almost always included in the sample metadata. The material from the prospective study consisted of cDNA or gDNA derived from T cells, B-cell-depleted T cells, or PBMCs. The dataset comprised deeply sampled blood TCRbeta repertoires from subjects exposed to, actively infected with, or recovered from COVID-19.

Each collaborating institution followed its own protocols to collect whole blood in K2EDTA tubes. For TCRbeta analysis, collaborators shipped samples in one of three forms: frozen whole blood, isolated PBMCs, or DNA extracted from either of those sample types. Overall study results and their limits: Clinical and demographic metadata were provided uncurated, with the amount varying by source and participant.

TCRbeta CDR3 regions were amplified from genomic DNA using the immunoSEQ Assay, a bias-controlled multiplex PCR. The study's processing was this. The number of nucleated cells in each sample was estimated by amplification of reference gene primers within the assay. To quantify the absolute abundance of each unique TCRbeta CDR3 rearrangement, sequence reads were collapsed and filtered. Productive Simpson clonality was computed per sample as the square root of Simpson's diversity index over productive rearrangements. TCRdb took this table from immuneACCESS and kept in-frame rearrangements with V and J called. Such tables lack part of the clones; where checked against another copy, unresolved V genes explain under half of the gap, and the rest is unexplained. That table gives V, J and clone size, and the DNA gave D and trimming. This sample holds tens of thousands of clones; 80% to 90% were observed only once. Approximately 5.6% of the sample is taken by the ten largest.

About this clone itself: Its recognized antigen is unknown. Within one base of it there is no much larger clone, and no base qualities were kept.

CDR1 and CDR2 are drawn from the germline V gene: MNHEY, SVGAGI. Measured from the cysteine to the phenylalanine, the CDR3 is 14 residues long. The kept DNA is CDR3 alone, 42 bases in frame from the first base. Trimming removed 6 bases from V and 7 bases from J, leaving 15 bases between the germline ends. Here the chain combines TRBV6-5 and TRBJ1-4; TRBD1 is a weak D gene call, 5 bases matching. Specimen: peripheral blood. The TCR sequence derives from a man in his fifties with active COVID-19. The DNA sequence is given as TGTGCCAGCAGAAGGACCTCCGGGGGTGAAAAACTGTTTTTT. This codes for CASRRTSGGEKLFF.